The present TCR beta chain was sequenced within a study of molecular identifiers for immune sequencing clone quantification. Study results and limitations: Clones that exceeded 20 RNA copies held over 97% of effector molecules, yet under 1% in naive cells.

At least ten counts were recorded for this clonotype. The antigen remains unidentified. When naive CD8 T cells were sorted, they were gated as CD8+CD4-CCR7+CD45RA+. TCRdb re-derived calls from the PCR reads in MiXCR, one entry per CDR3 protein. The sample records more than 450,000 distinct CDR3 sequences, about a fifth being singletons. The sequence derives from a human donor in good health. Some libraries in this study had Jurkat cell RNA spiked in. Material: naive CD8+ T cells from blood, with Jurkat cell RNA spiked in. Described subset: FACS-sorted CD8+CD4-CCR7+CD45RA+ naive T cells.

The CDR3 sequence: CASSPRTSGDYEQYF. The CDR3 region has the DNA TGTGCCAGCAGCCCGCGGACTAGCGGGGATTACGAGCAGTACTTC. The chain combines TRBV7-2 with TRBJ2-7; 12 bases agree with TRBD2. The length of the CDR3 is 15 residues. Germline CDR1 is SGHTA and CDR2 is FQGNSA. The trim removed 5 bases at V and 4 bases at J, leaving 6 bases unmatched.